The next 6 T cell receptor beta chains were all read from a single sample in a study of blood T cell repertoires in COVID-19 (dated by TCRdb to the early 2020s). To prepare the library, the immunoSEQ multiplex PCR assay was applied. TCRdb took over this immuneACCESS table, retaining in-frame rearrangements with V and J assigned. Such tables are incomplete; in checked studies, under half of the missing clones stem from an unresolved V gene, and the remainder is unexplained. This sample gives 200,000 to 250,000 clones in total; around 90% of them show up just once. Less than 2.5% of the sample lies in the top ten. Sample: PBMCs or T cells enriched from blood (not recorded which). The receptors originated from a woman under 30 who had recovered from COVID-19.

This chain connects TRBV27 to TRBJ1-6; 12 bases align to TRBD1. The CDR3 has 15 residues. Germline values: CDR1 MNHEY, CDR2 SMNVEV (reference sequence). J lost 7 bases, V lost 4 bases, and 2 bases had no gene match. DNA of the CDR3: TGTGCCAGCAGTTGGGGACAGGGGGCCAATTCACCCCTCCACTTT. Amino acid sequence: CASSWGQGANSPLHF.

V usage is TRBV3-1 (or the pseudogene TRBV3-2) and J usage is TRBJ2-3, with D maybe TRBD2 (5 bases). Germline CDR1 is LGHDT and CDR2 is YNNKEL (reference sequence). The V end was cut by 4 bases, the J end by 8 bases, with 10 bases between. This CDR3 is built from 12 residues. CDR3 DNA: TGTGCCAGCAGCCCTTTCCGGGGTACGCAGTATTTT. Protein: CASSPFRGTQYF.

V gene TRBV5-6 combines with J gene TRBJ1-1, with D tentatively TRBD1 (5 bases). Trimming removed 0 bases from V and 3 bases from J, with 18 bases in between. This CDR3 is built from 17 residues. Germline V lookup: CDR1 SGHDT, CDR2 YYEEEE. This chain's CDR3 is CASSLANGGRWYTEAFF. DNA for the CDR3: TGTGCCAGCAGCTTGGCCAACGGGGGGAGATGGTACACTGAAGCTTTCTTT.

This chain links TRBV9 with TRBJ2-1; possibly TRBD2 for D (6 bases). V lost 0 bases, J lost 5 bases, and 12 bases lay in between. The germline V gene encodes CDR1 SGDLS and CDR2 YYNGEE. The CDR3 is 15 residues long. The CDR3 reads CASSVGGTRNNEQFF. The CDR3 region has the DNA TGTGCCAGCAGCGTAGGCGGGACGCGGAACAATGAGCAGTTCTTC.

This chain joins TRBV20-1 and TRBJ1-2, with D unresolved. CDR3 length: 11 residues. Per the germline V gene, CDR1 is DFQATT and CDR2 is SNEGSKA (reference sequence). The CDR3 DNA follows: TGCAGCCCTTATATTAACTATGGCTACACCTTC. It translates to CSPYINYGYTF.

This rearrangement joins TRBV5-6 to TRBJ1-2; the D gene is possibly TRBD1 (5 bases). The ends were cut back, 4 bases at V and 0 bases at J, with 7 bases in the middle. From germline, CDR1 is SGHDT and CDR2 YYEEEE. The CDR3 consists of 13 residues. CDR3 DNA: TGTGCCAGCAGCCTGACAGCTAACTATGGCTACACCTTC. Amino acid sequence: CASSLTANYGYTF.